The rows below give T cell receptor beta chains drawn from one sample of a study of blood T cell repertoires in COVID-19. Assay used: immunoSEQ multiplex PCR; TCRdb lists only in-frame clones, some missing. The sample has over 300,000 clones; 70% to 90% are singletons. The sample was peripheral blood. These TCRs come from a man younger than 30 who had recovered from COVID-19. Each CDR3 is given with its conserved first and last residue. D genes are given only for firm matches. Part of the rows lack a size; the others show once, few, many or a class for expanded clones.

DNA	CDR3	D	size	V	J
TGTGCCAGCAGTTACGGGACTAGCGGCTCCTACGAGCAGTACTTC	CASSYGTSGSYEQYF	TRBD2	-	TRBV6-5	TRBJ2-7
TGTGCCAGCAGCCATCCGACGGAGGGGATCACTGAAGCTTTCTTT	CASSHPTEGITEAFF	-	-	TRBV7-9	TRBJ1-1
TGCGCCAGCAGTGAGAGCCCCACTAGCGGGGTCGGGGATGAGCAGTTCTTC	CASSESPTSGVGDEQFF	TRBD2	-	TRBV10-1	TRBJ2-1
TGTGCCAGCAGCGTAGGTAGTGTCTATGGCTACACCTTC	CASSVGSVYGYTF	-	-	TRBV9	TRBJ1-2
TGTGCCATCAGTGAGTTTCACGCGACTAGCGGGGGAGAGACCCAGTACTTC	CAISEFHATSGGETQYF	TRBD2	-	TRBV10-3	TRBJ2-5
TGCGCCAGCAGCCAAGAGTGGGGCTGGGGCTACACCTTC	CASSQEWGWGYTF	-	-	TRBV4-3	TRBJ1-2
TGTGCCAGCATCCCACTTGAGGGGGTTACGTATGGCTACACCTTC	CASIPLEGVTYGYTF	-	-	TRBV6-6	TRBJ1-2
TGTGCCAGCAGCTTAGGTCCGGGACAGCTAGTTGAAAAACTGTTTTTT	CASSLGPGQLVEKLFF	TRBD1	-	TRBV7-9	TRBJ1-4
TGTGCCAGCAGCATAATCGGACAGGGGAACACTGAAGCTTTCTTT	CASSIIGQGNTEAFF	TRBD1	-	TRBV13	TRBJ1-1
TGTGCCAGCAGTCCATTCAAAGCGGGAGGGACAAAGACCCAGTACTTC	CASSPFKAGGTKTQYF	TRBD2	-	TRBV27	TRBJ2-5
TGTGCCAGCTCACCCCAGCTTGAGGGCGTCAAAAACATTCAGTACTTC	CASSPQLEGVKNIQYF	-	-	TRBV18	TRBJ2-4
TGCGCCAGCAGCTTGGCTAGCGGGGGGGCAAATGAGCAGTTCTTC	CASSLASGGANEQFF	TRBD2	once	TRBV5-1	TRBJ2-1
TGTGCCAGTAGTATAGCCGTTGGACAGAATTCACCCCTCCACTTT	CASSIAVGQNSPLHF	-	-	TRBV19	TRBJ1-6
TGTGCCAGCAGTTTAGGACTAGCGGGGATCAATGAGCAGTTCTTC	CASSLGLAGINEQFF	TRBD2	-	TRBV27	TRBJ2-1
TGTGCCAGCCTGCGGGAGGGCCGGGGATATGAGCAGTTCTTC	CASLREGRGYEQFF	TRBD2	-	TRBV5-8	TRBJ2-1
TGTGCCAGTAGTGTGACAGGATTGGACACTGAAGCTTTCTTT	CASSVTGLDTEAFF	-	-	TRBV19	TRBJ1-1
TGCGCCAGCAGCTCGGGACTACCCACCTACAATGAGCAGTTCTTC	CASSSGLPTYNEQFF	TRBD2	-	TRBV5-1	TRBJ2-1
TGCGCCAGCAGTGACCCGGGACAGGGGGCACGAAGCTACACCTTC	CASSDPGQGARSYTF	TRBD1	-	TRBV10-2	TRBJ1-2
TGTGCCAGCAGTTTACCAGTGGGACAGGGTCGGACCGGGGAGCTGTTTTTT	CASSLPVGQGRTGELFF	TRBD1	-	TRBV27	TRBJ2-2
TGCGCCAGCAGCTGGTTACTAGCGGGCTCCTACAATGAGCAGTTCTTC	CASSWLLAGSYNEQFF	TRBD2	-	TRBV5-1	TRBJ2-1
TGCAGTGCATCTGTCACAGATACGCAGTATTTT	CSASVTDTQYF	-	-	TRBV20-1	TRBJ2-3
TGTGCCAGCAGCTTTGGCGGGAGCGAGCAGTACTTC	CASSFGGSEQYF	TRBD2	-	TRBV7-9	TRBJ2-7
TGTGCCAGCAGCTTACAGGGGACGAACACCGGGGAGCTGTTTTTT	CASSLQGTNTGELFF	TRBD1	-	TRBV9	TRBJ2-2
TGTGCCAGTAGCCAAGTGGACAGGAGCGAGCAGTACTTC	CASSQVDRSEQYF	TRBD1	-	TRBV19	TRBJ2-7
TGCAGCGTTGAAGAAGGTAGCGGGAGCTACAATGAGCAGTTCTTC	CSVEEGSGSYNEQFF	TRBD2	-	TRBV29-1	TRBJ2-1
TGTGCCAGTAGTAGAGGAGGCGGGAACACCGGGGAGCTGTTTTTT	CASSRGGGNTGELFF	-	-	TRBV19	TRBJ2-2
TGTGCCAGCAGCTTACCGGGACAGGGACTTACTAGCTCCTACAATGAGCAGTTCTTC	CASSLPGQGLTSSYNEQFF	TRBD1	-	TRBV7-9	TRBJ2-1
TGTGCCAGCGCACTAGCGGGGCGAAACGAGCAGTACTTC	CASALAGRNEQYF	TRBD2	-	TRBV27	TRBJ2-7
TGTGCCAGCAGTTTAACGAGCAACAATGAGCAGTTCTTC	CASSLTSNNEQFF	-	-	TRBV12-3/TRBV12-4	TRBJ2-1
TGTGCCAGCAGTTGGACTAGCGGGATAGCTAGTGAGCAGTTCTTC	CASSWTSGIASEQFF	TRBD2	once	TRBV6-5	TRBJ2-1
TGTGCCAGCAGCCGGACACAGGGGAATGGCTACACCTTC	CASSRTQGNGYTF	TRBD1	-	TRBV3-1/TRBV3-2	TRBJ1-2
TGCGCCAGCAGCAAATACCCGGGTGCTAGCTCCTACAATGAGCAGTTCTTC	CASSKYPGASSYNEQFF	-	-	TRBV5-1	TRBJ2-1